Below are 24 T cell receptor beta chains sequenced from a single sample in a study of T cell repertoires in cytomegalovirus infection. TCRdb itself ran the reads through MiXCR, one entry per CDR3 protein. The repertoire has 150,000 to 200,000 distinct CDR3 sequences, 28% of them found once; the top ten carry about 28%. Sequencing was carried out using PBMCs. The receptors were gathered from a human donor in good health (CMV status not recorded). Some clones in this sample may be carry-over from other donors' samples.

V usage is TRBV5-1 and J usage is TRBJ2-1; D not resolved. CDR3 size: 17 residues. The germline CDR1 and CDR2 sequences are SGHRS and YFSETQ. Trimming left V 0 bases short and J 8 bases short, with 21 bases between. In DNA form, the CDR3 reads TGCGCCAGCAGCTTGGAATCGTTGGCAGTATCCGCGGATGAGCAGTTCTTC. It is translated as CASSLESLAVSADEQFF.

CDR3 loop: CAWSPLDRGLNTEAFF. CDR3 DNA: TGTGCCTGGAGTCCTCTGGACAGGGGGCTGAACACTGAAGCTTTCTTT. The chain couples TRBV30 to TRBJ1-1; 11 nucleotides agree with TRBD1. J lost 0 bases, V lost 2 bases, and 5 bases had no gene match. The CDR3 runs 16 residues. Germline V gives CDR1 GTSNPN, CDR2 SVGIG (reference sequence).

This clonotype was counted a few times. The chain carries TRBV18 and TRBJ2-7; maybe TRBD2 (6 bases). The CDR3 runs 17 residues. The V end was cut by 3 bases, the J end by 2 bases, with 20 bases between. Germline V lookup: CDR1 KGHSH, CDR2 LQKENI. CDR3 sequence: CASSPPGWRGTPYEQYF. The CDR3 DNA sequence: TGTGCCAGCTCACCTCCGGGTTGGCGGGGAACCCCCTACGAGCAGTACTTC. The full variable domain, rest sourced from reference TRBV18 and TRBJ2-7, is NAGVMQNPRHLVRRRGQEARLRCSPMKGHSHVYWYRQLPEEGLKFMVYLQKENIIDESGMPKERFSAEFPKEGPSILRIQQVVRGDSAAYFCASSPPGWRGTPYEQYFGPGTRLTVT.

This clonotype was seen at least ten times. J is TRBJ1-3 and V is TRBV7-2; no clear D. This CDR3 has 15 residues. Germline CDR1 SGHTA, CDR2 FQGNSA. The V end was cut by 1 base, the J end by 4 bases, with 11 bases between. In nucleotides, the CDR3 is TGTGCCAGCAGCTTAGTAGGAGTTCCAGGAAACACCATATATTTT. Residues: CASSLVGVPGNTIYF.

This rearrangement joins TRBV28 to TRBJ1-2; weak D call: TRBD1 (6 bases). V dropped 3 bases and J dropped 5 bases, with 10 bases sitting between them. This CDR3 region has 13 residues. The germline V gene encodes CDR1 MDHEN and CDR2 SYDVKM. The CDR3 DNA reads TGTGCCAGCAGTTTCCTTGGACAGTATGGCTACACCTTC. This encodes CASSFLGQYGYTF.

The rearrangement uses TRBV20-1 and TRBJ2-2; 9 nucleotides line up with TRBD1. The V gene end was trimmed by 5 bases and the J gene end by 4 bases; junction bases not matched to a gene: 5. The CDR3 covers 14 residues. CDR1 is DFQATT, CDR2 SNEGSKA, per germline (reference sequence). CDR3 DNA sequence: TGCAGTGCTGTGGGACAGGGAGGCACCGGGGAGCTGTTTTTT. Residues: CSAVGQGGTGELFF.

The chain carries TRBV6-2 or TRBV6-3 and TRBJ1-1, with 8 bases lining up with TRBD1. There are 14 residues in the CDR3. Germline V gives CDR1 MNHEY, CDR2 SVGEGT. After removal of 5 bases from V and 5 bases from J, the junction contained 7 bases not matched to a gene. The CDR3 region has the DNA TGTGCCAGCAGTCTCAGACAGGGGACAACTGAAGCTTTCTTT. It specifies CASSLRQGTTEAFF.

The rearrangement joins TRBV4-1 to TRBJ2-7; 16 bases fit TRBD2. After removal of 3 bases from V and 12 bases from J, the junction contained 8 bases not matched to a gene. The CDR3 has 15 amino acids. Germline V gene sequence: CDR1 MGHRA, CDR2 YSYEKL. The CDR3 bases are TGCGCCAGCAGCCAGCCCGGGACTAGCGGGGGGGTACTGTACTTC. This codes for CASSQPGTSGGVLYF.

This chain uses TRBV10-3 with TRBJ1-2; D is undetermined. The CDR3 covers 13 residues. Trimming shortened V by 3 bases and J by 2 bases, and 7 bases separated the two germline ends. The germline V gene has CDR1 ENHRY and CDR2 SYGVKD. The CDR3 nucleotides read TGTGCCATCAGTGATGGCGGAAACTATGGCTACACCTTC. It is translated as CAISDGGNYGYTF.

The rearrangement joins TRBV15 to TRBJ1-4; weak D call: TRBD1 (6 bases). Trimming took off 4 bases at V and 4 bases at J, with 10 bases between the two ends. Germline V gives CDR1 LNHNV, CDR2 YYDKDF (reference sequence). This CDR3 comprises 14 residues. CDR3 sequence: CATSKGGSNEKLFF. The CDR3 DNA reads TGTGCCACCAGCAAAGGGGGGAGTAATGAAAAACTGTTTTTT.

This rearrangement joins TRBV6-6 to TRBJ1-1; D is ambiguous. Per the germline V gene, CDR1 is MNHNY and CDR2 is SVGAGI (reference sequence). This CDR3 has 13 amino acids. The V end was cut by 6 bases, the J end by 4 bases, with 12 bases between. CDR3 sequence reads: CASSPTIGTEAFF. The CDR3, as DNA: TGTGCCAGCAGCCCAACTATAGGCACTGAAGCTTTCTTT.

The J gene is TRBJ1-5, the V gene TRBV27; no clear D gene. This CDR3 region has 15 residues. CDR1 is MNHEY and CDR2 is SMNVEV in the germline V gene (reference sequence). Trimming removed 2 bases at V and 5 bases at J, with 13 bases between. CDR3 loop: CASSLGGRSDQPQHF. The DNA for the CDR3 is TGTGCCAGCAGTTTAGGAGGGAGATCCGATCAGCCCCAGCATTTT.

This clonotype was counted ten times or more. One end of the junction is discordant with germline, which a read error may explain. The CDR3 DNA sequence: TGTGCTAGCAGCGCCGGACAGAATCAGCCCCAGCATTTT. Protein sequence: CASSAGQNQPQHF. The chain has TRBV7-7 and TRBJ1-5; a weak D match, TRBD1 (6 bases). This CDR3 is built from 13 residues. The V gene's germline CDR1 is SSHAT and CDR2 FNYEAQ (reference sequence).

V gene TRBV4-3 combines with J gene TRBJ2-7; D remains unclear. Germline lookup yields CDR1 LGHNA and CDR2 YSLEER. This CDR3 region has 16 residues. The V and J ends lost 0 bases and 2 bases respectively, with 14 bases between them. This chain's CDR3 is CASSQEVQVPTYEQYF. DNA of the CDR3: TGCGCCAGCAGCCAAGAGGTCCAGGTCCCAACCTACGAGCAGTACTTC.

This chain uses TRBV7-6 with TRBJ1-2; no definite D call. CDR1 and CDR2 from the germline V gene are SGHVS and FNYEAQ. V was shortened by 5 bases and J by 6 bases, with 13 bases between the two germline ends. The CDR3 totals 13 residues. This chain's CDR3 is CASSALSGDGYTF. Here the CDR3 DNA reads TGTGCCAGCAGCGCTCTGAGCGGGGATGGCTACACCTTC.

This clonotype came up a few times. The chain carries TRBV6-6 and TRBJ1-1, with D maybe TRBD1 (6 bases). The CDR3 loop spans 15 amino acids. The germline gives CDR1 MNHNY, CDR2 SVGAGI (reference sequence). Trimming stripped 2 bases from V and 4 bases from J, with 14 bases between. CDR3 amino acids: CASSYGRGQGTEAFF. DNA for the CDR3: TGTGCCAGCAGTTACGGCCGGGGGCAGGGCACTGAAGCTTTCTTT.

The V gene is TRBV7-4, the J gene TRBJ1-4; D ambiguous. The germline CDR1 and CDR2 sequences are SGHVT and SQSDAQ. Trimming cost V 1 base and J 3 bases, with 6 bases left between them. The CDR3 runs to 14 residues. The CDR3 DNA reads TGTGCCAGCAGCTTAGTACCGGCTAATGAAAAACTGTTTTTT. Its translation: CASSLVPANEKLFF.

This clonotype was observed a few times. The genes are TRBV20-1 and TRBJ2-1, with D possibly being TRBD1 (6 bases). CDR3 size: 15 residues. V gave up 0 bases and J gave up 3 bases, with 12 bases separating them. Germline CDR1 and CDR2: DFQATT and SNEGSKA (reference sequence). As DNA, the CDR3 is TGCAGTGCTAGAGATCCCCAGGGGAACTACAATGAGCAGTTCTTC. Protein sequence: CSARDPQGNYNEQFF.

This clonotype was picked up one time. The chain links TRBV6-2 or TRBV6-3 to TRBJ2-2; D is possibly TRBD1 (5 bases). CDR3 length: 15 amino acids. The V gene lost 2 bases and the J gene lost 3 bases, with 10 bases spanning the gap. The germline gives CDR1 MNHEY, CDR2 SVGEGT. This CDR3 reads CASSYRTGYTGELFF. The CDR3 nucleotides read TGTGCCAGCAGTTACCGCACAGGATACACCGGGGAGCTGTTTTTT.

The genes are TRBV11-2 and TRBJ1-2, with D perhaps TRBD1 (5 bases). V shed 0 bases and J shed 4 bases, with 12 bases lying between them. The CDR3 sequence is 15 residues long. Germline V gene sequence: CDR1 SGHAT, CDR2 FQNNGV. The CDR3 region is CASSLESTVLYGYTF. The CDR3 nucleotides read TGTGCCAGCAGCTTAGAATCGACAGTTCTCTATGGCTACACCTTC.

This clonotype was counted a few times. The CDR3 here is CASSMGLAGVNEQFF. For the CDR3, the DNA is TGTGCCAGCAGCATGGGGCTAGCGGGGGTCAATGAGCAGTTCTTC. The genes are TRBV5-6 and TRBJ2-1; 10 bases map to TRBD2. This CDR3 is 15 amino acids long. Germline loops: CDR1 SGHDT, CDR2 YYEEEE. Losses at the gene ends were 4 bases for V and 6 bases for J; bases not matched to a gene: 7.

V and J are TRBV12-5 and TRBJ1-1; D might be TRBD1 (5 bases). Looked up from germline, CDR1 is LGHNT and CDR2 is FRNRAP. Trimming took 6 bases from V and 8 from J, leaving 16 bases between them. The CDR3 loop spans 13 amino acids. DNA of the CDR3: TGTGCTAGTGGATCCTACAGGTCGTACGAAGCTTTCTTT. Encoded protein: CASGSYRSYEAFF.

In this sample, this clonotype turned up once. Germline and junction disagree at one end, which may indicate a read error. The J gene is TRBJ1-4, the V gene TRBV5-5; 8 nucleotides line up with TRBD1. This CDR3 has 15 residues. Germline lookup yields CDR1 SGHKS and CDR2 YYEKEE (reference sequence). DNA for the CDR3: TGTGCCAGCAGTTTTACAACAGGGGGTAATGAAAAACTGATTTTT. Its translation is CASSFTTGGNEKLIF.

This clonotype showed up just a few times. The J gene is TRBJ2-1, the V gene TRBV6-2 or TRBV6-3, with a weak D call TRBD1 (6 bases). The CDR3 has 13 amino acids. V shed 6 bases and J shed 15 bases, with 21 bases lying between them. Looked up from germline, CDR1 is MNHEY and CDR2 is SVGEGT. In DNA, the CDR3 is TGTGCCAGCAGGGACACAGGGAAAGGCCTGTTGTTCTTC. Its translation: CASRDTGKGLLFF.